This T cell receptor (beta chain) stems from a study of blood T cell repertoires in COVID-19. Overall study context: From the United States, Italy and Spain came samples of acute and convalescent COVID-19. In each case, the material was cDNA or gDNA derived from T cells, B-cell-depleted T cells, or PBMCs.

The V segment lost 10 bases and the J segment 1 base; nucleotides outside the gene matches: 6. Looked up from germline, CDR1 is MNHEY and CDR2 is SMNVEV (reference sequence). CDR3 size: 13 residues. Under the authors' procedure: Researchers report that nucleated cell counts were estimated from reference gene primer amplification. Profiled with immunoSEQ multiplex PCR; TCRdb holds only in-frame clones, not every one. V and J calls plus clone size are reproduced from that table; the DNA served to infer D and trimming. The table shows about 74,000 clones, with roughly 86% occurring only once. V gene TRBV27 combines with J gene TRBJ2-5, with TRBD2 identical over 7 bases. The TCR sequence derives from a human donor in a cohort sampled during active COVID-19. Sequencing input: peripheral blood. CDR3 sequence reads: CATLGGPQETQYF. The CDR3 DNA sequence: TGTGCCACCCTGGGAGGGCCCCAAGAGACCCAGTACTTC.